This T cell receptor beta chain was retrieved from a study of T-cell memory formation after mild COVID-19 (dated by TCRdb to about 2021). Study-wide context: TCR sequence clusters from the two donors were largely donor specific. In two donors, T-cell clones that expanded and contracted after mild COVID-19 were tracked by sequencing TCRalpha and TCRbeta repertoires over time. The cohort was made up of two young adult volunteers, one female and one male, who were previously healthy. Overall study outcomes, separate from this receptor: From day 15 to 85, contracting clones showed balanced CD4/CD8 phenotypes, whereas a second wave of clones that expanded from day 15 to 37 leaned towards CD4+. The detection of some responding clones in pre-infection memory suggests that pre-existing cross-reactive memory T cells joined the SARS-CoV-2 response. SARS-CoV-2 specificity was not confirmed for the second-wave clones peaking on day 37. The study covered only a couple of mild cases, and larger cohorts including severe cases with pre-infection samples were considered necessary. Contracting CD4+ clones were found mainly in CM and EM memory subsets, while CD8+ clones were enriched in EMRA.

Instrument used: Illumina NovaSeq 6000. cDNA libraries for TCRalpha and TCRbeta were prepared by 5'RACE using constant-segment primers, with sample barcodes and unique molecular identifiers added. Trizol reagent was used to extract RNA from every sample. The libraries were amplified in two PCR steps, and the second step added a second sample barcode and Illumina TruSeq adapters. Sequencing of libraries was performed on an Illumina NovaSeq with 2 x 150 bp paired-end reads. Processing in the source paper ran as follows. With migec v1.2.7, reads were demultiplexed and then collapsed into UMI-guided consensus sequences. Using mixcr v2.1.11, UMI consensuses were aligned to TRA and TRB V and J templates and then assembled into clonotypes. Clonotypes were classified as expanded or contracted when called significant by both edgeR and NoisET, with noise models trained on biological replicates. For edgeR calls, the cutoffs were a false discovery rate-adjusted p below 0.01 and a log2 fold-change threshold of 1. As an exploratory analysis of dynamics, max-normalized trajectories of the 1000 most abundant clonotypes were examined by PCA with hierarchical clustering. Separately sequenced CD4+ and CD8+ repertoires were used to assign a CD4 or CD8 phenotype to each responding clone. TCRdb passed the public sequencing reads through fastp at Q25 and MiXCR, retaining productive beta sequences. Merged by CDR3 protein, the rows form single entries marked with the most common genes and DNA. The authors' filters were not applied to this entry. Within this sample are 200,000 to 250,000 distinct CDR3 sequences, with around 30% of them counted one time only. The ten top clones hold roughly 11% of the sample.

From the cysteine through the phenylalanine, the CDR3 covers 15 amino acids. CDR3 DNA only is kept here, 45 bases in frame from base 1. V loses 8 bases of germline sequence and J loses 6 bases, and the interval between the two ends is 20 bases. According to the germline V gene (reference sequence), CDR1 reads LGHDT and CDR2 reads YNNKEL. Ficoll-Paque density gradient centrifugation was the method used to isolate PBMCs. About this clonotype itself: The antigen it binds to is not known. No base quality values were provided; no much bigger clone lies one nucleotide off.

Input material: PBMCs or a T cell subset sorted from them (not recorded which). This receptor chain uses TRBV3-1 and TRBJ2-1; D gene: possibly TRBD1, on 6 matching bases. This receptor was identified in an adult woman who had mild COVID-19 (a few samples of this study predate the infection). The sample titles of this study are shuffled in the database, so cell type and time point are left out; the donor was told from shared clones. The bases are TGTGCCAGCCGACTAAGCCAGGGGCGACCCAATGAGCAGTTCTTC. This gives the protein CASRLSQGRPNEQFF.